The source of this TCR beta chain is a study of monozygotic twins with inflammatory bowel disease. The study, taken as a whole, reports: IBD patients had lower TCRbeta diversity (inverse Simpson) than healthy co-twins.

Looked up from germline, CDR1 is ENHRY and CDR2 is SYGVKD. The CDR3 consists of 18 residues. From whole blood, total RNA was isolated without any sorting of T cells. Following a re-call of the 5' RACE reads, TCRdb has one entry per CDR3 protein and lacks DNA. Its listing shows over 150,000 distinct CDR3 sequences. With regard to this clonotype: The antigen remains undetermined.

This sequence originates from a human donor with ulcerative colitis or Crohn's disease, or a healthy co-twin of an affected twin (not recorded which). The V and J genes are TRBV10-3 and TRBJ2-7; TCRdb calls TRBD1, which cannot be checked without DNA. The sample comprised blood. The CDR3 is CAISGDEGAILFSYEQYF.